Following are 5 T cell receptor beta chains from one sample sequenced in a study of T-cell reconstitution after alpha-beta-depleted transplantation in children. Unique molecular identifiers were used in preparing the TCRbeta library. TCRdb passed the PCR reads through MiXCR, listing each CDR3 protein once. The sample contains roughly 180,000 distinct CDR3 sequences, less than 15% of which appear only once. Sequenced material: PBMCs from the stem cell graft donor, taken from the stem cell graft. The receptors derive from a human donor who donated a stem cell graft to a child with acute lymphoblastic leukemia.

On this clonotype: The junction and the germline gene differ at one end; a read error may be behind it. The chain combines TRBV9 with TRBJ2-5; no clear D. The V gene's germline CDR1 is SGDLS and CDR2 YYNGEE. The CDR3 length is 13 residues. The chain's CDR3 is CANSRPTQETQYF. The CDR3 nucleotides are TGTGCCAACAGCCGCCCCACACAAGAGACCCAGTACTTC.

This clonotype was found many times. The V and J genes are TRBV12-3 or TRBV12-4 and TRBJ2-7; D is uncertain. CDR3 length: 16 residues. Deletions cut 3 bases from V and 0 bases from J, with 15 bases between. The CDR3 is CASSLGRRKSSYEQYF. The CDR3 DNA is TGTGCCAGCAGTTTGGGCCGGCGGAAGAGCTCCTACGAGCAGTACTTC.

This clonotype was seen ten or more times. This rearrangement joins TRBV29-1 to TRBJ2-3; TRBD2 matches 7 bases. V shed 4 bases, J shed 1 base, and the junction held 11 bases outside the gene matches. CDR1 is SQVTM and CDR2 is ANQGSEA in the germline V gene. The CDR3 length is 16 residues. CDR3 nucleotides: TGCAGCGTTGGGAGGCTCGGGGGGTATGGCACAGATACGCAGTATTTT. It translates to CSVGRLGGYGTDTQYF.

As concerns this clonotype: A read error may explain this, as a much larger clone is one base away. The chain recombines TRBV24-1 with TRBJ2-3, with 7 bases aligning to TRBD1. The CDR3 consists of 19 residues. Germline trimming cut 3 bases from V and 8 bases from J; bases unmatched to any gene: 22. The germline V gene has CDR1 KGHDR and CDR2 SFDVKD. CDR3 residues: CATSDRPGQRKGHGATQYF. The CDR3 nucleotides read TGTGCCACCAGTGATCGACCGGGACAGCGTAAGGGACACGGAGCTACGCAGTATTTT.

The chain links TRBV27 to TRBJ2-1; 8 nucleotides line up with TRBD2. Germline V gene lookup returns CDR1 MNHEY and CDR2 SMNVEV (reference sequence). This CDR3 contains 14 residues. J lost 6 bases, V lost 3 bases, and 4 bases had no gene match. The CDR3 sequence is CASSFSGRTNEQFF. Here the CDR3 DNA reads TGTGCCAGCAGTTTCAGCGGGAGAACCAATGAGCAGTTCTTC.